Sequencing of this T cell receptor beta chain was carried out in a study of T cell responses to AZD1222 COVID-19 vaccine. Whole-study findings and limits: White British donors predominated, females outnumbered males, and clonal diversity was possibly underestimated. Recipients of two AZD1222 doses showed rising Spike-specific TCR breadth and depth. As reported, nearly half of all spike-specific TCRs target variant regions that are unmutated. Vaccine-associated CD4 TCRs ranged over spike, dominating at 160-218 and 743-854.

Comment on this clone: Its antigen remains unidentified.

The method was immunoSEQ multiplex PCR; TCRdb's version includes in-frame clones alone and lacks a portion of them. The sample shows 75,000 to 95,000 clones, about 91% of them seen only once. CDR1 is DFQATT, CDR2 SNEGSKA, per germline (reference sequence). CDR3 size: 19 residues. Trimming removed 3 bases from V and 3 bases from J, with 29 bases in between. The sequencing here drew on peripheral blood, taken on day 0 of MenACWY control vaccination. The chain employs TRBV20-1 and TRBJ2-5; the D gene is possibly TRBD1 (6 bases). The receptor's source is an adult in good health. The CDR3 DNA is TGCAGTGCTAGTGAACCACTTTTGAAGAGACAGGCATGGGAAGAGACCCAGTACTTC. It is translated as CSASEPLLKRQAWEETQYF.